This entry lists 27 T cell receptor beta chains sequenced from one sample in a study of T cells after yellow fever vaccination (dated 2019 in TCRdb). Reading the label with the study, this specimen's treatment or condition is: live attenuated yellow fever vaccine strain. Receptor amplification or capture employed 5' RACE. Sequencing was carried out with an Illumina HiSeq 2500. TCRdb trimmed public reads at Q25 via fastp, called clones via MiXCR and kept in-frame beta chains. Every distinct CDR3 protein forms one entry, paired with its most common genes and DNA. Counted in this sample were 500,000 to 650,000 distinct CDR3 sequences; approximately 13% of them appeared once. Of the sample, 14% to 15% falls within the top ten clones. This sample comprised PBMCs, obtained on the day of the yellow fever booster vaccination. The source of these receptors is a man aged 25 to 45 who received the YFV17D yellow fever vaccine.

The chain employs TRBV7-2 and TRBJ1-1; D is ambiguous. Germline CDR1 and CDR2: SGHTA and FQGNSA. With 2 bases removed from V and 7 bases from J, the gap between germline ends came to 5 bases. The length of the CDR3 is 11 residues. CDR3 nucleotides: TGTGCCAGCAGCTTACAGATTGAAGCTTTCTTT. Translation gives CASSLQIEAFF.

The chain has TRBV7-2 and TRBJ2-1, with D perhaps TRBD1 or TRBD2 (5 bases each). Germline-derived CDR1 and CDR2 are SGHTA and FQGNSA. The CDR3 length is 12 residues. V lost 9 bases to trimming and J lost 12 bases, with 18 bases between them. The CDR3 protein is CASGTSHERQFF. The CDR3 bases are TGTGCCAGTGGGACCTCGCATGAGAGGCAGTTCTTC.

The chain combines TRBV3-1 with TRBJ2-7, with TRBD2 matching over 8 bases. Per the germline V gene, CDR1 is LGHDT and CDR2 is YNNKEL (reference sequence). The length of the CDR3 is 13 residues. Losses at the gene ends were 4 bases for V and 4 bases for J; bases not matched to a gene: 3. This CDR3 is CASSPGLEYEQYF. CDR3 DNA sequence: TGTGCCAGCAGCCCGGGACTAGAGTACGAGCAGTACTTC.

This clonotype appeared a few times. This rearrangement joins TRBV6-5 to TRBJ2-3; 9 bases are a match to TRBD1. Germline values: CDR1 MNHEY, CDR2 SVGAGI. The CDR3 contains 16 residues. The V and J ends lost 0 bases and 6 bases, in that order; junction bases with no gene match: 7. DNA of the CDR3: TGTGCCAGCAGTTACTCGGGACAGGGAGATTTGGATACGCAGTATTTT. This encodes CASSYSGQGDLDTQYF.

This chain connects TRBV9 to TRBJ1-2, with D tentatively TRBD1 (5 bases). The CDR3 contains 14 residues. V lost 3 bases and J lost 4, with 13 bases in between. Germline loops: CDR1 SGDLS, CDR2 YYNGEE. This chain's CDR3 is CASSADPDSYGYTF. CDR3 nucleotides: TGTGCCAGCAGCGCCGACCCCGACAGCTATGGCTACACCTTC.

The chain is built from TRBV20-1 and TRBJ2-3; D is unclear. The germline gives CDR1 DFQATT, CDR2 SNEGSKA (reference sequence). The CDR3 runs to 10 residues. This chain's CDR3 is CSAARDTQYF. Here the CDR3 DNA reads TGCAGCGCAGCCCGTGATACGCAGTATTTT.

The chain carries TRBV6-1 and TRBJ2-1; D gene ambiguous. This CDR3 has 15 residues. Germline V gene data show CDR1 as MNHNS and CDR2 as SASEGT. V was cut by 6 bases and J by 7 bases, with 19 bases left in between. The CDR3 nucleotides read TGTGCCAGCAGAGGTCGGGCCATAGAGAATAATGAGCAGTTCTTC. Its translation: CASRGRAIENNEQFF.

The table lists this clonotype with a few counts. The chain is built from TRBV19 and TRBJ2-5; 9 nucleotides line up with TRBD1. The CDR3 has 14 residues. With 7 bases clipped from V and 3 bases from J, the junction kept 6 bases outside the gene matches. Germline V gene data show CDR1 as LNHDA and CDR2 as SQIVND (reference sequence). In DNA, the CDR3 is TGTGCCAGTAACCCGGGACAGGGTAAAGAGACCCAGTACTTC. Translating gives CASNPGQGKETQYF.

CDR3 coding DNA: TGTGCCAGCAGGCTTAGAAGGGACGACTATGGCTACACCTTC. As protein: CASRLRRDDYGYTF. This sequence joins TRBV7-2 and TRBJ1-2, with a weak D call TRBD1 (5 bases). Per germline, CDR1 SGHTA and CDR2 FQGNSA. V lost 6 bases and J 3 bases, leaving 14 bases between the germline ends. This CDR3 has 14 residues.

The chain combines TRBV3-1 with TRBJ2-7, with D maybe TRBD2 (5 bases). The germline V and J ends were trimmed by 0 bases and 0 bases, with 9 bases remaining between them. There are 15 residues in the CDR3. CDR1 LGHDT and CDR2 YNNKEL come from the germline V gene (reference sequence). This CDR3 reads CASSQDFRDSYEQYF. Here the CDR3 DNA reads TGTGCCAGCAGCCAAGATTTTCGGGACTCCTACGAGCAGTACTTC.

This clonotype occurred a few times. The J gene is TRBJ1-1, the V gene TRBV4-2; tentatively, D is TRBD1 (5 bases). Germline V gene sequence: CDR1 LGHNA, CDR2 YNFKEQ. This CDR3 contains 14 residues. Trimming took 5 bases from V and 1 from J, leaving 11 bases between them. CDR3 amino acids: CASSFLGGNTEAFF. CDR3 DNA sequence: TGTGCCAGCAGCTTCCTGGGGGGGAACACTGAAGCTTTCTTT.

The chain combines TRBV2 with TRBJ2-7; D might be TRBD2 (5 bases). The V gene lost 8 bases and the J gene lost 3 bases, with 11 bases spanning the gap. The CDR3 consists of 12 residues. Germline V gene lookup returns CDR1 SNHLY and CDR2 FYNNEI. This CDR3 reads CASVARDYEQYF. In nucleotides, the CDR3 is TGTGCCAGCGTAGCGAGGGACTACGAGCAGTACTTC.

The DNA of the CDR3 is TGCAGCGTGCCCTCGGGCACTGAAGCTTTCTTT. It codes for CSVPSGTEAFF. The chain is built from TRBV29-1 and TRBJ1-1; no firm D call. Trimming left V 6 bases short and J 4 bases short, with 9 bases between. Germline loops: CDR1 SQVTM, CDR2 ANQGSEA. The CDR3 has 11 residues.

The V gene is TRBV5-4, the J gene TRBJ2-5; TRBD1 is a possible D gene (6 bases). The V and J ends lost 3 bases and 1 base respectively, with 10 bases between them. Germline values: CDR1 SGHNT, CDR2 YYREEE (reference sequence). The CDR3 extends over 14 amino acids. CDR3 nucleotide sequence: TGTGCCAGCAGCTCCCAGGGGACCCAAGAGACCCAGTACTTC. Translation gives CASSSQGTQETQYF.

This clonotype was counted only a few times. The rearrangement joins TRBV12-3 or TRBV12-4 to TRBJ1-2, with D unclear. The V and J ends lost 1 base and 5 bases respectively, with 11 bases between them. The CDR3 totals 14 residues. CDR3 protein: CASSLEVILYGYTF. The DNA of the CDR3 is TGTGCCAGCAGTTTAGAAGTAATCCTATATGGCTACACCTTC.

CDR3 in amino acids: CATSDFGANVLTF. CDR3 DNA: TGTGCCACCAGTGATTTTGGGGCCAACGTCCTGACTTTC. The chain combines TRBV24-1 with TRBJ2-6; unclear D gene. The germline CDR1 and CDR2 sequences are KGHDR and SFDVKD. Trimming left V 1 base short and J 3 bases short, with 0 bases between. This CDR3 has 13 amino acids.

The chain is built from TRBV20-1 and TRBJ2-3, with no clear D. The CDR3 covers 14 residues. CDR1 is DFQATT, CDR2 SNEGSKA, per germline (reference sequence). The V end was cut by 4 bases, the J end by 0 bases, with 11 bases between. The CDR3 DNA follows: TGCAGTGCTAAAAGGGATCCAAGCACAGATACGCAGTATTTT. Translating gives CSAKRDPSTDTQYF.

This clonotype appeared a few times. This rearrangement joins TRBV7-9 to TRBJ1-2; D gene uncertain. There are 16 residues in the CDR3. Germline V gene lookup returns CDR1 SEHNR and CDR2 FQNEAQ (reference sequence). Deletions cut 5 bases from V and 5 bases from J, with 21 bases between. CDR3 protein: CASSHPVRVGFYGYTF. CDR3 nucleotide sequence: TGTGCCAGCAGCCACCCCGTGAGGGTAGGATTTTATGGCTACACCTTC.

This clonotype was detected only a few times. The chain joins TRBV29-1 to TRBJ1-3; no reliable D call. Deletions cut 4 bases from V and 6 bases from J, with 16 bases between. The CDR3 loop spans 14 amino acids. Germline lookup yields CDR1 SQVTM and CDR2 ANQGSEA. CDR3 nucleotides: TGCAGCGTTGGTCAGTCGGGAAGGGCAAACACCATATATTTT. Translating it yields CSVGQSGRANTIYF.

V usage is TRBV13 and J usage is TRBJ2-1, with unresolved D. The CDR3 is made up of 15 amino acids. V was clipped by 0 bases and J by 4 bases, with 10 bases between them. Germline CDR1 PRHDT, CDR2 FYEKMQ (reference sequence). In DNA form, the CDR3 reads TGTGCCAGCAGCTTAGGTTTCAGTAATTACAATGAGCAGTTCTTC. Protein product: CASSLGFSNYNEQFF.

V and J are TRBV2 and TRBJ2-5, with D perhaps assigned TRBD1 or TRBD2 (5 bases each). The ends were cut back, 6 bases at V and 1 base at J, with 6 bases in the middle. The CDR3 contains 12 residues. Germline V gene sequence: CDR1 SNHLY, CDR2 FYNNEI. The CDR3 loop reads CASRGTQETQYF. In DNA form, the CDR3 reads TGTGCCAGCAGGGGGACCCAAGAGACCCAGTACTTC.

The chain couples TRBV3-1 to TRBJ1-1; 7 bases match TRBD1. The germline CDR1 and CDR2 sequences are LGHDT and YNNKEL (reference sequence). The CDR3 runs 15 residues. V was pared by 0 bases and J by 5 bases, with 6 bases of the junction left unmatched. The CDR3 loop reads CASSQDLRGRTEAFF. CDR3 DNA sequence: TGTGCCAGCAGCCAAGACCTCAGGGGGAGAACTGAAGCTTTCTTT.

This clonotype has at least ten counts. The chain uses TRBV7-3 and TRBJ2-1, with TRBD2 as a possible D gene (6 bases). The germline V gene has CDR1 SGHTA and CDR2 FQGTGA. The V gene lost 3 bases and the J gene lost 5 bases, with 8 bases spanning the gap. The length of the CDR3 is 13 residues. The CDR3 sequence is CASSFGGNNEQFF. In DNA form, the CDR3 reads TGTGCCAGCAGCTTTGGGGGGAACAATGAGCAGTTCTTC.

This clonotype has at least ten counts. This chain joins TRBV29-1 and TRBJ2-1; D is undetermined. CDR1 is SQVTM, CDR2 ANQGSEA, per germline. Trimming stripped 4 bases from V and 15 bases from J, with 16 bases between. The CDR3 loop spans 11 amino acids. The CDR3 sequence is CSVVSAQGRFF. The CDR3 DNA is TGCAGCGTTGTGTCCGCACAAGGACGGTTCTTC.

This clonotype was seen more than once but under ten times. CDR3 sequence reads: CASSQSRALGAGEQYF. CDR3 nucleotides: TGTGCCAGCAGCCAATCTCGGGCCCTAGGGGCTGGCGAGCAGTACTTC. This chain uses TRBV5-8 with TRBJ2-7, with TRBD1 as a possible D gene (5 bases). This CDR3 spans 16 amino acids. The germline V gene encodes CDR1 SGHTS and CDR2 YDEGEE. Trimming pared 4 bases from V and 6 bases from J, leaving 23 bases between.

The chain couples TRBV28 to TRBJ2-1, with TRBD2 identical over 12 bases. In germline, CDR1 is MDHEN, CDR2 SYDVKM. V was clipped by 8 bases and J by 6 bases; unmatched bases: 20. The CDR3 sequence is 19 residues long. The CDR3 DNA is TGTGCCAGCGACTCTCCTAGCGGGAGGGCCGGTCGGGTAAGCAATGAGCAGTTCTTC. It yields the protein CASDSPSGRAGRVSNEQFF.

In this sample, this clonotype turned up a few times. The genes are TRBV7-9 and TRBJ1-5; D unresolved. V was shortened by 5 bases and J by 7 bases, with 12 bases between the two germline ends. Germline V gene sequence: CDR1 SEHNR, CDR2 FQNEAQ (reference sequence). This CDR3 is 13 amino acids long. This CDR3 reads CASSLGSSQPQHF. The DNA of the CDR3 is TGTGCCAGCAGCCTCGGTTCGTCACAGCCCCAGCATTTT.